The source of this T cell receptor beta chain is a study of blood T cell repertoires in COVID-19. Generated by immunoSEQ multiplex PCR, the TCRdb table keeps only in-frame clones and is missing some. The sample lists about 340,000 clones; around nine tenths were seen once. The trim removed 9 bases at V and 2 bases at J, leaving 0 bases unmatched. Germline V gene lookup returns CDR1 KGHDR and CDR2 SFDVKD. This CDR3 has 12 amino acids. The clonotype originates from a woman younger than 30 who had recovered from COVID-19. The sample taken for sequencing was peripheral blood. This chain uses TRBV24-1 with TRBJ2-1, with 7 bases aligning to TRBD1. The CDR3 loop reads CATGTAYNEQFF. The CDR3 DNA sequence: TGTGCCACCGGGACAGCCTACAATGAGCAGTTCTTC.